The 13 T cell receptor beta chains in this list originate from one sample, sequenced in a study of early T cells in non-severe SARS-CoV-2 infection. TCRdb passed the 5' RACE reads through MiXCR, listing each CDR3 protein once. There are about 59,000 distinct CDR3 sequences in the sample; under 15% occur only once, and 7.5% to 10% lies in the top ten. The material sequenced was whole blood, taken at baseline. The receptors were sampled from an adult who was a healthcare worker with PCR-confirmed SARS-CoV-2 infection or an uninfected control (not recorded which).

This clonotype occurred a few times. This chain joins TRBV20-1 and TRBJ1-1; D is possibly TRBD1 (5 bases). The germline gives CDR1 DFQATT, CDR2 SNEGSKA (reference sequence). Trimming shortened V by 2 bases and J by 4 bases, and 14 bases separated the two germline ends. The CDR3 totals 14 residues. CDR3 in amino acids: CSARQGRQGTEAFF. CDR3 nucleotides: TGCAGTGCTAGACAGGGCCGGCAGGGCACTGAAGCTTTCTTT.

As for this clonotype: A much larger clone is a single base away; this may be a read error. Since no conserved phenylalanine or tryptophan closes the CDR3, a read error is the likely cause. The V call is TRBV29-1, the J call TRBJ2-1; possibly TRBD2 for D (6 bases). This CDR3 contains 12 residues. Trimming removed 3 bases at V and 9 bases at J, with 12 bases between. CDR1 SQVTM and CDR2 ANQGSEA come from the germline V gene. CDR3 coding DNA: TGCAGCGTTGAGGAAGGGCGGGGTGAGCAGTTCTCC. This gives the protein CSVEEGRGEQFS.

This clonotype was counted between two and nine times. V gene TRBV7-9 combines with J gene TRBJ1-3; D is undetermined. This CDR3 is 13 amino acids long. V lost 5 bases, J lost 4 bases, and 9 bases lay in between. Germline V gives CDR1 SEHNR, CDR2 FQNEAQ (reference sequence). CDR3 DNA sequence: TGTGCCAGCAGCCTCCTCCCGGGAAACACCATATATTTT. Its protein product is CASSLLPGNTIYF.

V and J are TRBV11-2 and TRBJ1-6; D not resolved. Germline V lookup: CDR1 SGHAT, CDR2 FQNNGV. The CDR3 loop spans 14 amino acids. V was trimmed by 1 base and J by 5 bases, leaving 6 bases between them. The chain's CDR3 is CASSLGPNNSPLHF. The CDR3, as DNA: TGTGCCAGCAGCTTAGGGCCTAATAATTCACCCCTCCACTTT.

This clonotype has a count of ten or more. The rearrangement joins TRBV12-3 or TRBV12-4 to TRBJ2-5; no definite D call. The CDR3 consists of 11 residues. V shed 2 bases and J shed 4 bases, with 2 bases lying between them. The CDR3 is CASSLSETQYF. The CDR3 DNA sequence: TGTGCCAGCAGTTTATCAGAGACCCAGTACTTC.

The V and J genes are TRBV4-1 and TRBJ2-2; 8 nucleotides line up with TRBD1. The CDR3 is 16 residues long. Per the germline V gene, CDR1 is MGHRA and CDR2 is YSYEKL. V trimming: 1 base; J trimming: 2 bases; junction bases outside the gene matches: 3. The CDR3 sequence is CASSQGTGINTGELFF. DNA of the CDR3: TGCGCCAGCAGCCAAGGGACAGGGATTAACACCGGGGAGCTGTTTTTT.

Here the CDR3 reads CASSLIFTGGNTGELFF. The CDR3 coding sequence is TGTGCCAGCAGTTTAATATTTACAGGGGGCAACACCGGGGAGCTGTTTTTT. This chain connects TRBV28 to TRBJ2-2, with TRBD1 identical over 9 bases. J gave up 2 bases and V 2 bases, and 6 bases lay outside the gene matches. From germline, CDR1 is MDHEN and CDR2 SYDVKM. The CDR3 sequence is 17 residues long.

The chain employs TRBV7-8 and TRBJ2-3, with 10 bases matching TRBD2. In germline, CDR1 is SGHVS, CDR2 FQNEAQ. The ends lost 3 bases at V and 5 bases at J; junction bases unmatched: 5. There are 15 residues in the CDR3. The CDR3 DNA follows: TGTGCCAGCAGCTTCCTAGCGGGAGTGGAAGATACGCAGTATTTT. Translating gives CASSFLAGVEDTQYF.

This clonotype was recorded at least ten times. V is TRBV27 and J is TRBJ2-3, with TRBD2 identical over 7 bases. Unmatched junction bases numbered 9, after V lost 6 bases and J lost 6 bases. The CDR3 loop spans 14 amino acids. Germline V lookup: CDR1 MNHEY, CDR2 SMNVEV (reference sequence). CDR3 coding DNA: TGTGCCAGCAGAGGATGGGGGGGTCTGGATACGCAGTATTTT. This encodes CASRGWGGLDTQYF.

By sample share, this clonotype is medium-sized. The CDR3: CASSQGLADSTDTQYF. For the CDR3, the DNA is TGTGCCAGCAGTCAAGGACTAGCGGATAGCACAGATACGCAGTATTTT. The V call is TRBV11-3, the J call TRBJ2-3; 10 bases line up with TRBD2. The J segment lost 0 bases and the V segment lost 6 bases, leaving 6 bases of the junction unmatched. This CDR3 contains 16 residues. Per the germline V gene, CDR1 is SGHNT and CDR2 is YENEEA.

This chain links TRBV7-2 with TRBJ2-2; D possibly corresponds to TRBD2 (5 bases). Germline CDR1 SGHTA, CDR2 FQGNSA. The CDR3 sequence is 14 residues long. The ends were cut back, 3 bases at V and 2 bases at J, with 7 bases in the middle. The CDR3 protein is CTSSFPGNTGELFF. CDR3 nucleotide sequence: TGTACCAGCAGCTTTCCGGGAAACACCGGGGAGCTGTTTTTT.

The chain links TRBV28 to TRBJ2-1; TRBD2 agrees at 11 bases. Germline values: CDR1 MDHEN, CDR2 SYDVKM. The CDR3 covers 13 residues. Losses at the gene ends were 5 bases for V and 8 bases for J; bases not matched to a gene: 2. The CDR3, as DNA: TGTGCCAGCAGTCTAGCGGGGGGCGATGAGCAGTTCTTC. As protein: CASSLAGGDEQFF.

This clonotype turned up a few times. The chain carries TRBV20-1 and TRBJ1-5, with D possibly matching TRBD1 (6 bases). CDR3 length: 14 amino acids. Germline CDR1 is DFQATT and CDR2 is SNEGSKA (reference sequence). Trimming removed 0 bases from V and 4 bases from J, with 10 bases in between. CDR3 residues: CSARDAGVNQPQHF. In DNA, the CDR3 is TGCAGTGCTAGAGATGCAGGGGTGAATCAGCCCCAGCATTTT.